The clone carrying this T cell receptor beta chain occurred once. This record comes from a study of T cell changes during pregnancy in multiple sclerosis. Germline V lookup: CDR1 MNHNS, CDR2 SASEGT. CDR3 length: 15 residues. V shed 4 bases, J shed 4 bases, and the junction held 3 bases outside the gene matches. Method: immunoSEQ multiplex PCR; TCRdb's copy keeps in-frame clones and lacks some. The table records tens of thousands of clones, 70% to 90% of them present only once. The V gene is TRBV6-1, the J gene TRBJ2-3; 12 bases agree with TRBD2. The sample in question was peripheral blood, obtained before pregnancy. This TCR derives from a female donor with multiple sclerosis, enrolled in a pregnancy study. CDR3 sequence reads: CASSGASGGADTQYF. In DNA, the CDR3 is TGTGCCAGCAGTGGGGCTAGCGGGGGGGCAGATACGCAGTATTTT.